These T cell receptor beta chains were read from a single sample in a study of neurological immune-mediated disorders. Using its own MiXCR run on the 5' RACE reads, TCRdb lists one record per CDR3 protein. The repertoire holds some 48,000 distinct CDR3 sequences, around a fifth seen once, with about 4.1% in the top ten. Sequenced input: PBMCs. All receptors come from a man aged 55 to 70 with HTLV-1-associated myelopathy (HAM/TSP). Each CDR3 is given with its conserved first and last residue. D genes are given only for firm matches. Clone size is shown for a subset of rows, as once, few, many or a class of expanded clone.

j_call d_call clone_size v_call cdr3_aa cdr3_nt
TRBJ2-7 TRBD2 many TRBV5-1 CASSLGGTSGRPEQYF TGCGCCAGCAGCTTGGGGGGGACTAGCGGGAGACCCGAGCAGTACTTC
TRBJ2-3 . few TRBV12-3/TRBV12-4 CASSQDNYLEYF TGTGCCAGCAGCCAAGACAACTATCTTGAGTATTTT
TRBJ2-1 TRBD1 many TRBV5-1 CASSLGGTDNNEQFF TGCGCCAGCAGCTTGGGGGGGACAGATAACAATGAGCAGTTCTTC
TRBJ1-2 . once TRBV27 CASGLGGTYGYTF TGTGCCAGCGGACTAGGGGGTACCTATGGCTACACCTTC
TRBJ2-1 TRBD1 many TRBV7-9 CASSLGQGGRFF TGTGCCAGCAGCCTCGGACAGGGGGGGAGGTTCTTC
TRBJ2-1 . many TRBV5-1 CASSRRATSYNEQFF TGCGCCAGCAGCCGCAGGGCCACATCCTACAATGAGCAGTTCTTC
TRBJ1-1 . many TRBV20-1 CSARMGQANTEAFF TGCAGTGCTAGAATGGGGCAGGCCAACACTGAAGCTTTCTTT
TRBJ2-3 . many TRBV29-1 CSVSLERQYF TGCAGCGTTTCCCTCGAGAGGCAGTATTTT
TRBJ2-3 TRBD2 many TRBV5-1 CASSSNSGRGADTQYF TGCGCCAGCAGCTCGAATAGCGGGAGAGGCGCAGATACGCAGTATTTT
TRBJ1-2 TRBD1 . TRBV5-1 CASSSEQGVYGYTF TGCGCCAGCAGCTCTGAACAGGGGGTCTATGGATACACCTTC
TRBJ1-4 . many TRBV20-1 CSAAREIGEKLFF TGCAGTGCTGCCCGGGAGATCGGTGAAAAACTGTTTTTT
TRBJ2-7 TRBD1 many TRBV5-5 CASRSGQGFYHEQYF TGTGCCAGCAGGTCGGGACAGGGCTTTTACCACGAGCAGTACTTC
TRBJ1-2 TRBD1 many TRBV5-1 CASSTAPTGSEYGYTF TGCGCCAGCAGCACGGCGCCGACAGGGTCTGAGTATGGCTACACCTTC
TRBJ2-5 TRBD1 many TRBV6-6 CASTLSSPQGAQYF TGTGCCAGCACTCTGAGCAGCCCCCAGGGGGCCCAGTACTTC
TRBJ2-1 TRBD2 . TRBV20-1 CSARDPLAGGAPSQFF TGCAGTGCTAGAGACCCACTAGCGGGGGGAGCCCCTAGCCAGTTCTTC
TRBJ1-1 . many TRBV7-9 CASSLGQNTEAFF TGTGCCAGCAGCTTAGGGCAGAACACTGAAGCTTTCTTT
TRBJ1-1 . many TRBV20-1 CSALEGSNTEAFF TGCAGTGCCTTGGAGGGGTCGAACACTGAAGCTTTCTTT
TRBJ2-5 . many TRBV20-1 CSARDISSQETQYF TGCAGTGCTAGAGATATAAGCTCTCAAGAGACCCAGTACTTC
TRBJ2-1 . few TRBV12-3/TRBV12-4 CASSLSLALNEQFF TGTGCCAGCAGTTTATCGCTAGCGTTAAATGAGCAGTTCTTC
TRBJ2-3 TRBD2 many TRBV20-1 CSANQRDPTDTQYF TGCAGTGCCAACCAGCGGGATCCCACAGATACGCAGTATTTT
TRBJ1-3 . many TRBV5-1 CASNLGSSGNTIYF TGCGCCAGCAACCTGGGGAGCTCTGGAAACACCATATATTTT
TRBJ2-1 . many TRBV15 CATSISVGAHNEQFF TGTGCCACCAGCATCAGTGTTGGGGCCCACAATGAGCAGTTCTTC
TRBJ2-7 . few TRBV3-1 CASSQGHGGLGEQYF TGTGCCAGCAGCCAAGGTCACGGGGGGCTGGGCGAGCAGTACTTC
TRBJ2-3 . many TRBV29-1 CSVVEVFTDTQYF TGCAGCGTTGTAGAGGTCTTCACAGATACGCAGTATTTT
TRBJ2-1 TRBD2 many TRBV7-9 CASSLHSGRATEQFF TGTGCCAGCAGCCTCCATAGCGGGAGGGCCACTGAGCAGTTCTTC
TRBJ2-6 TRBD1 once TRBV7-2 CASSSRDRVAGANVLTF TGTGCCAGCAGCTCCCGGGACAGGGTGGCTGGGGCCAACGTCCTGACTTTC
TRBJ2-5 . many TRBV7-2 CASSFPGSLQETQYF TGTGCCAGCAGCTTCCCCGGGAGCCTCCAAGAGACCCAGTACTTC
TRBJ2-7 . medium-sized TRBV29-1 CSVEARVGSEQYF TGCAGCGTTGAGGCCAGGGTCGGTAGCGAGCAGTACTTC
TRBJ2-6 . many TRBV5-1 CASSVDRTGANVLTF TGCGCCAGCAGCGTTGACAGGACAGGGGCCAACGTCCTGACTTTC
TRBJ2-5 . many TRBV20-1 CSASPNVQETQYF TGCAGTGCTAGCCCGAACGTCCAAGAGACCCAGTACTTC
TRBJ2-4 . many TRBV6-5 CASSYNRQGVRNIQYF TGTGCCAGCAGTTACAATCGCCAGGGAGTTCGAAACATTCAGTACTTC
TRBJ2-7 . many TRBV5-1 CASSQDGGGEQYF TGCGCCAGCAGCCAGGACGGTGGCGGCGAGCAGTACTTC
TRBJ2-2 . many TRBV5-1 CASSSSLTGELFF TGCGCCAGCAGCTCTAGCTTGACCGGGGAGCTGTTTTTT
TRBJ1-5 . . TRBV6-2/TRBV6-3 CASSYLGTGPNQPQHF TGTGCCAGCAGTTACCTCGGGACGGGGCCCAATCAGCCCCAGCATTTT
TRBJ2-7 TRBD1 many TRBV6-5 CASSYGTGLGYEQYF TGTGCCAGCAGTTACGGGACAGGGTTAGGCTACGAGCAGTACTTC
TRBJ2-5 TRBD2 many TRBV10-2 CASSGGLAGGPRQETQYF TGCGCCAGCAGTGGCGGACTAGCGGGAGGGCCAAGACAAGAGACCCAGTACTTC
TRBJ2-1 TRBD1 . TRBV25-1 CASLGGTGAVSYNEQFF TGTGCCAGCCTGGGCGGGACAGGGGCCGTATCCTACAATGAGCAGTTCTTC
TRBJ2-7 . many TRBV5-1 CASSLVGATYEQYF TGCGCCAGCAGCTTGGTGGGGGCTACTTACGAGCAGTACTTC
TRBJ2-1 . . TRBV20-1 CSVRPASKGRGEQFF TGCAGTGTTAGACCAGCATCTAAGGGCCGTGGTGAGCAGTTCTTC
TRBJ2-1 . many TRBV7-2 CASSLGQYNEQFF TGTGCCAGCAGCTTAGGACAGTACAATGAGCAGTTCTTC
TRBJ2-1 TRBD2 . TRBV4-1 CASSQEGLGSDEQFF TGCGCCAGCAGCCAAGAGGGACTAGGCTCAGATGAGCAGTTCTTC
TRBJ2-7 TRBD1 many TRBV7-8 CASSLGGTGSSYEQYF TGTGCCAGCAGCCTTGGTGGGACAGGGAGCTCCTACGAGCAGTACTTC
TRBJ1-1 . many TRBV4-1 CASSQGVRSRTTEAFF TGCGCCAGCAGCCAAGGGGTCAGGAGTAGGACGACTGAAGCTTTCTTT
TRBJ2-7 . . TRBV6-2/TRBV6-3 CASSPRGSRYEQYF TGTGCCAGCAGCCCCAGGGGATCCCGCTACGAGCAGTACTTC
TRBJ2-3 . . TRBV7-8 CDSSLGRASTDTQYF TGTGACAGCAGCTTAGGCAGAGCCAGCACAGATACGCAGTATTTT
TRBJ1-5 . many TRBV20-1 CSARRRASSSNQPQHF TGCAGTGCCCGCCGGAGGGCCTCATCGAGCAATCAGCCCCAGCATTTT
TRBJ2-1 TRBD2 many TRBV20-1 CSASPHGLAGAGNEQFF TGCAGTGCTAGTCCGCACGGACTAGCGGGAGCGGGTAATGAGCAGTTCTTC
TRBJ2-7 TRBD1 . TRBV5-6 CASSPAPGQIKLSSYEQYF TGTGCCAGCAGCCCGGCACCGGGACAGATAAAACTGAGCTCCTACGAGCAGTACTTC
TRBJ2-2 TRBD1 many TRBV5-1 CASRKDRGFEELFF TGCGCCAGCAGAAAAGACAGGGGGTTCGAGGAGCTGTTTTTT
TRBJ2-3 TRBD2 many TRBV24-1 CATRERTSGSDTQYF TGTGCCACCAGGGAGAGGACTAGCGGGAGTGATACGCAGTATTTT
TRBJ2-1 . many TRBV11-1 CASSLAHYNEQFF TGTGCCAGCAGCTTAGCTCATTACAATGAGCAGTTCTTC
TRBJ1-5 . . TRBV2 CASSEEGRNQPQHF TGTGCCAGCAGTGAGGAGGGGCGGAATCAGCCCCAGCATTTT
TRBJ2-7 TRBD2 many TRBV20-1 CSARDHKLAGVPQYF TGCAGTGCTAGAGATCACAAGCTAGCGGGAGTTCCGCAGTACTTC
TRBJ2-3 . many TRBV20-1 CSASSGFPDTQYF TGCAGTGCTAGTTCGGGGTTCCCAGATACGCAGTATTTT
TRBJ2-1 TRBD2 few TRBV2 CASTRLAGVHEQFF TGTGCCAGCACGCGACTAGCGGGAGTCCATGAGCAGTTCTTC
TRBJ2-3 . . TRBV6-2/TRBV6-3 CATRPRGASPDTQYF TGTGCCACCCGCCCGAGGGGGGCCAGTCCAGATACGCAGTATTTT
TRBJ2-5 . few TRBV18 CASSPPGVETQYF TGTGCCAGCTCACCACCAGGCGTAGAGACCCAGTACTTC
TRBJ2-1 TRBD2 many TRBV27 CASIGTSGRGLQSEQFF TGTGCCAGCATTGGGACTAGCGGGAGGGGCCTACAGAGCGAGCAGTTCTTC
TRBJ2-7 . . TRBV19 CASGSSYEQYF TGTGCCAGTGGGAGCTCCTACGAGCAGTACTTC